This T cell receptor beta chain came from a study of beta chain features in type 1 diabetes (dated by TCRdb to 2016 to 2018). Context from the whole study: No differences in mean age, gender distribution, total cell number or subset yield were found between patients and healthy donors. In the study, TCRB repertoires of sorted circulating CD4+ T cell subsets from recently diagnosed type 1 diabetes patients were compared with those of matched healthy donors. Regulatory and stem cell-like memory subsets were obtained from only 8 patients and about 8 healthy donors, while naive and central memory subsets were obtained from all 30 or so donors. A total of 107,917,701 sorted cells were examined across all samples, and the number of cells per subset was strongly correlated with RNA yield.

Study-wide findings and limitations: At VDJ recombination sites, patients with type 1 diabetes made fewer insertions and deleted more nucleotides, a pattern implying thymic rearrangement abnormalities. HLA sub-analyses involved small numbers of individuals, so any influence of HLA type on TCRB rearrangement remained unresolved. Naive, central memory and regulatory TCRB repertoires appeared to be more alike among patients than among healthy donors. A moderate but significant shortening of TCRB CDR3 length was observed in type 1 diabetes patients in all four CD4+ subsets. Shorter templates might have been favored by PCR, but patient and control samples were amplified and corrected together, so both groups would have been affected equally by any skew. Sequencing cDNA rather than genomic DNA could over-represent highly expressing activated cells, although activation and CD3 levels did not differ between groups.

From each donor, a single peripheral blood sample of around 0.12 L on average was drawn into heparinised tubes. Using a panel that included CD45RO, CCR7, CD25, CD127, CD95 and CD27, naive, central memory, regulatory and stem cell-like memory CD4+ T cells were sorted on a BD FACSAria II. All sorted populations exceeded 95% purity. PBMCs were separated immediately by Lymphoprep density gradient centrifugation and were stained directly, without being cultured. To minimize batch effects, samples were stained and sorted in pairs, one healthy donor with one patient per experiment. In the case of this clone: The target of this receptor is not known. It has no much larger one-base neighbor in the sample; base qualities were not kept.

The entire isolated RNA was reverse transcribed using the High Capacity cDNA Reverse Transcription Kit, and thus expressed TCRB transcripts were sequenced. Naive, central memory and regulatory T cell samples underwent deep immunoSEQ sequencing, averaging approximately 3.5 million total reads per sample. Sorted cells were lysed in RLT buffer, and RNA was extracted using DNase-treated RNeasy Micro or Mini kits according to cell number. To prevent cross-contamination, each cell subset was processed individually, whereas patient and healthy donor samples were processed jointly. The immunoSEQ multiplex PCR was used to amplify TCRB sequences from cDNA, yielding 87-bp fragments that span the CDR3 region. Sequencing of the amplicons was done on the Illumina HiSeq platform. The study's own analysis went as follows. PCR bias was corrected computationally using synthetic template baselines, and reads within Hamming distance 2 were collapsed, with unmergeable singletons discarded. By aligning reads against IMGT, V, D and J genes, CDR3 length, and insertions or deletions at six rearrangement sites were assigned. Within each subset, clonotype counts were normalized to sorted cell number, after which true diversity and Gini coefficients were computed with the tcR R package. Repertoire sharing was quantified using the overlap coefficient calculated on TCRB nucleotide sequences. Out-of-frame TCRB sequences from naive cells were analyzed to stand in for the pre-selection repertoire. TCRdb provides this immuneACCESS table in a form limited to in-frame rearrangements. Some clones are lacking; in checked studies, under half of them reflect an unresolved V gene, and why the rest are absent is not known. D and trimming were read from the DNA, whereas the V and J calls and clone size are those reported in that table. A total of 250,000 to 300,000 clones appear in this sample, roughly 25% of them only once. Of the sample, about 0.012% falls within the top ten clones.

The sequencing sample was made of naive CD4+ T cells from blood. Sample cell subset or site, as interpreted from the label and publication: true naive CD4+ T cells. This TCR was recovered from a woman in her twenties or thirties with type 1 diabetes.

CDR3 protein: CASARQANTGELFF. The DNA sequence is given as TGTGCCAGCGCACGACAGGCGAACACCGGGGAGCTGTTTTTT. The V and J segments used are TRBV7-2 and TRBJ2-2; TRBD1 might be the D gene, on 6 matching bases. Cut back by 8 bases and 0 bases, the V and J ends lie 10 bases apart. The CDR3 runs 14 amino acids, cysteine and phenylalanine included. Just CDR3 DNA is preserved here, 42 bases in frame from base 1. CDR1 SGHTA and CDR2 FQGNSA are derived from the germline V gene. Reference TRBV7-2 and TRBJ2-2 genes cover what lies past the CDR3, so the full variable domain is GAGVSQSPSNKVTEKGKDVELRCDPISGHTALYWYRQSLGQGLEFLIYFQGNSAPDKSGLPSDRFSAERTGGSVSTLTIQRTQQEDSAVYLCASARQANTGELFFGEGSRLTVL.